The 12 T cell receptor beta chains presented below share a single source sample, sequenced in a study of T cells in tuberculosis. The time point here: new active TB diagnosis, blood taken before or within 7 days of starting treatment. TCRdb's table, derived via immunoSEQ multiplex PCR, lists solely in-frame clones and lacks some. This table holds tens of thousands of clones, approximately 86% found once. The sequencing used PBMCs, collected at tuberculosis diagnosis. These receptors all stem from an adult with tuberculosis.

This rearrangement joins TRBV27 to TRBJ1-2, with TRBD1 matching 9 bases. The CDR3 runs 15 residues. The V gene end was trimmed by 6 bases and the J gene end by 7 bases; junction bases not matched to a gene: 12. The germline V gene has CDR1 MNHEY and CDR2 SMNVEV (reference sequence). The CDR3 reads CASRPRDRAPSGYTF. The CDR3 coding sequence is TGTGCCAGCAGACCCCGGGACAGGGCACCTTCTGGCTACACCTTC.

The rearrangement links TRBV7-3 to TRBJ2-3, with D maybe TRBD2 (6 bases). Trimming left V 5 bases short and J 5 bases short, with 23 bases between. The CDR3 is 17 amino acids. Germline values: CDR1 SGHTA, CDR2 FQGTGA. The CDR3 spells CASSPITTGSAGDTQYF. The CDR3 region has the DNA TGTGCCAGCAGCCCCATAACTACCGGGAGTGCGGGAGATACGCAGTATTTT.

The chain uses TRBV30 and TRBJ1-3; D gene uncertain. V was pared by 1 base and J by 9 bases, with 4 bases between. The germline gives CDR1 GTSNPN, CDR2 SVGIG (reference sequence). This CDR3 has 10 amino acids. The CDR3 protein is CAWSARTIYF. The CDR3 DNA reads TGTGCCTGGAGTGCCCGCACCATATATTTT.

The chain recombines TRBV19 with TRBJ2-7, with TRBD2 as a possible D gene (6 bases). The V gene lost 5 bases and the J gene lost 6 bases, with 8 bases spanning the gap. Germline V gives CDR1 LNHDA, CDR2 SQIVND (reference sequence). This CDR3 has 11 amino acids. The DNA of the CDR3 is TGTGCCAGTAGTGGGGGACTCGAGCAGTACTTC. The encoded protein is CASSGGLEQYF.

This chain connects TRBV10-3 to TRBJ2-2; 7 bases are shared with TRBD2. Trimming took 6 bases from V and 7 from J; bases not matched to a gene: 11. Germline assignment: CDR1 ENHRY and CDR2 SYGVKD. CDR3 length: 15 amino acids. The DNA for the CDR3 is TGTGCCATCAGCCCTCCGAGGGGCGGGGGCGGGGAGCTGTTTTTT. This codes for CAISPPRGGGGELFF.

The chain links TRBV29-1 to TRBJ2-5; D uncertain. The germline V gene encodes CDR1 SQVTM and CDR2 ANQGSEA. There are 11 residues in the CDR3. Trimming took 7 bases from V and 2 from J, leaving 8 bases between them. The chain's CDR3 is CSGDIQETQYF. For the CDR3, the DNA is TGCAGCGGAGACATACAAGAGACCCAGTACTTC.

The genes are TRBV9 and TRBJ1-1; no clear D. This CDR3 region has 13 residues. V was shortened by 0 bases and J by 12 bases, with 15 bases between the two germline ends. From germline, CDR1 is SGDLS and CDR2 YYNGEE. In DNA form, the CDR3 reads TGTGCCAGCAGCGTAGTGGGAGGGAGCAAGACTTTCTTT. Encoded protein: CASSVVGGSKTFF.

This rearrangement joins TRBV15 to TRBJ1-5; D unresolved. The ends were cut back, 1 base at V and 1 base at J, with 5 bases in the middle. Germline V gene data show CDR1 as LNHNV and CDR2 as YYDKDF (reference sequence). The CDR3 sequence is 14 residues long. The CDR3 spells CATSRALSNQPQHF. The CDR3 nucleotides are TGTGCCACCAGCAGAGCTCTCAGCAATCAGCCCCAGCATTTT. Looking up the rest from reference TRBV15 and TRBJ1-5 gives the full variable domain: DAMVIQNPRYQVTQFGKPVTLSCSQTLNHNVMYWYQQKSSQAPKLLFHYYDKDFNNEADTPDNFQSRRPNTSFCFLDIRSPGLGDTAMYLCATSRALSNQPQHFGDGTRLSIL.

This chain links TRBV5-4 with TRBJ2-1, with 8 nucleotides matching TRBD2. V gave up 3 bases and J gave up 0 bases; unmatched junction bases: 2. Germline V gives CDR1 SGHNT, CDR2 YYREEE (reference sequence). The CDR3 sequence is 15 residues long. CDR3: CASSWSGSSYNEQFF. In DNA form, the CDR3 reads TGTGCCAGCAGCTGGAGCGGGAGCTCCTACAATGAGCAGTTCTTC. Together with reference TRBV5-4 and TRBJ2-1, the CDR3 gives the full variable domain: ETGVTQSPTHLIKTRGQQVTLRCSSQSGHNTVSWYQQALGQGPQFIFQYYREEENGRGNFPPRFSGLQFPNYSSELNVNALELDDSALYLCASSWSGSSYNEQFFGPGTRLTVL.

This clone has only one observation. The genes are TRBV19 and TRBJ1-1; a possible D gene is TRBD1 (6 bases). This CDR3 contains 14 residues. V dropped 3 bases and J dropped 8 bases, with 16 bases sitting between them. The germline CDR1 and CDR2 sequences are LNHDA and SQIVND (reference sequence). The CDR3 nucleotides are TGTGCCAGTAGTATTCGATATCAGGGGACAGAAGCTTTCTTT. Its translation: CASSIRYQGTEAFF.

This rearrangement joins TRBV29-1 to TRBJ2-5; 8 nucleotides agree with TRBD1. The CDR3 has 13 residues. Germline CDR1 and CDR2: SQVTM and ANQGSEA. V was clipped by 3 bases and J by 1 base; unmatched bases: 1. The CDR3 region has the DNA TGCAGCGTTGATCAGGGGGCCCAAGAGACCCAGTACTTC. It is translated as CSVDQGAQETQYF.

The chain couples TRBV28 to TRBJ2-6; perhaps TRBD2 as D (5 bases). Germline assignment: CDR1 MDHEN and CDR2 SYDVKM. The V and J ends lost 2 bases and 2 bases respectively, with 7 bases between them. This CDR3 is 15 amino acids long. CDR3 residues: CASSLAGTGANVLTF. Here the CDR3 DNA reads TGTGCCAGCAGTTTAGCCGGGACTGGGGCCAACGTCCTGACTTTC. Combining the CDR3 with reference TRBV28 and TRBJ2-6 gives the whole variable domain DVKVTQSSRYLVKRTGEKVFLECVQDMDHENMFWYRQDPGLGLRLIYFSYDVKMKEKGDIPEGYSVSREKKERFSLILESASTNQTSMYLCASSLAGTGANVLTFGAGSRLTVL.